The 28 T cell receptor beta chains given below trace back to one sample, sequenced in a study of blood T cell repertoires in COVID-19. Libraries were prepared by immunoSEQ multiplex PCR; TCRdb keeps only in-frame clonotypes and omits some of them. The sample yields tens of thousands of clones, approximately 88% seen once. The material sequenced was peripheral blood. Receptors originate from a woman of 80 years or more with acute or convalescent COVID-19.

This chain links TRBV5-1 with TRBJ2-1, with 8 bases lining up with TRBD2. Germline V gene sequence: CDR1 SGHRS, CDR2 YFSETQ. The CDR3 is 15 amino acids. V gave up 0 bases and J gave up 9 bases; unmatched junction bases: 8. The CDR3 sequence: CASSLDGGGRSEQFF. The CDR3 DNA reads TGCGCCAGCAGCTTGGACGGGGGGGGGCGCAGTGAGCAGTTCTTC.

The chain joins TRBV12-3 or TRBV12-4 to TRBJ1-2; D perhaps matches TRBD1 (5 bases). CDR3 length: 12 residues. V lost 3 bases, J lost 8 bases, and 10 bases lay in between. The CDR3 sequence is CASSFPGNGYTF. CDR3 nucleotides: TGTGCCAGCAGTTTTCCAGGGAACGGCTACACCTTC.

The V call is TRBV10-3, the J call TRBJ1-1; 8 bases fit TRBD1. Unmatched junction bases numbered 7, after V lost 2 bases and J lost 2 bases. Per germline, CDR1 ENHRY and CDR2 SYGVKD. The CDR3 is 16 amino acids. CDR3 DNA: TGTGCCATCAGTGAGAACTTACAGGGGGGAAACACTGAAGCTTTCTTT. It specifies CAISENLQGGNTEAFF.

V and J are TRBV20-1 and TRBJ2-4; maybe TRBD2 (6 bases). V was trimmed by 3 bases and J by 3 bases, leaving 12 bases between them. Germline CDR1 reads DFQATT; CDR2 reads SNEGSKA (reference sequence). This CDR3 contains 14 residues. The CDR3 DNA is TGCAGTGCTAGTGGGGTGGGGGGCAAAAACATTCAGTACTTC. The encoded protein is CSASGVGGKNIQYF.

CDR3 loop: CAWQQAGNTIYF. CDR3 bases: TGTGCCTGGCAACAGGCTGGAAACACCATATATTTT. V and J are TRBV30 and TRBJ1-3, with a tentative D call TRBD1 (5 bases). The germline gives CDR1 GTSNPN, CDR2 SVGIG (reference sequence). This CDR3 has 12 amino acids. The ends were cut back, 5 bases at V and 2 bases at J, with 7 bases in the middle.

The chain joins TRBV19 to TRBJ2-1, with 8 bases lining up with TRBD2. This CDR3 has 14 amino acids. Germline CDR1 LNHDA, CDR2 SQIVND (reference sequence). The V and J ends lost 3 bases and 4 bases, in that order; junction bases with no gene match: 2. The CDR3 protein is CASSISSGYNEQFF. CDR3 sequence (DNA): TGTGCCAGTAGTATTTCTAGCGGGTACAATGAGCAGTTCTTC.

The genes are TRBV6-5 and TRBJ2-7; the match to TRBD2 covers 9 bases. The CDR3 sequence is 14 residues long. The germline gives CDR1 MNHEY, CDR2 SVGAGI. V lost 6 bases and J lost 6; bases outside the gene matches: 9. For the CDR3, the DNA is TGTGCCAGCAGCTCCCCAAGCGGGGGGCCCGAGCAGTACTTC. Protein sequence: CASSSPSGGPEQYF.

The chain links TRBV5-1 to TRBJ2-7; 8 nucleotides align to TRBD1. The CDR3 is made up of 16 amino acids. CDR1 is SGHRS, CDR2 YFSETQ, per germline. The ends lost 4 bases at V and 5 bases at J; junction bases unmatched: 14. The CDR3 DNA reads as TGCGCCAGCAGCGGCGACAGGGGCCTCTTCCTGGACGAGCAGTACTTC. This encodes CASSGDRGLFLDEQYF.

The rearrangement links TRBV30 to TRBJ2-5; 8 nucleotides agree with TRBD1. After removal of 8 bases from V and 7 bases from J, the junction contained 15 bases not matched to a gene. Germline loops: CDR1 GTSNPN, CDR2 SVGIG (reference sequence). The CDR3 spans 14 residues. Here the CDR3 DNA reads TGTGCCCTCCGAAGACAGGGGACGGAAGGGACCCAGTACTTC. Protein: CALRRQGTEGTQYF.

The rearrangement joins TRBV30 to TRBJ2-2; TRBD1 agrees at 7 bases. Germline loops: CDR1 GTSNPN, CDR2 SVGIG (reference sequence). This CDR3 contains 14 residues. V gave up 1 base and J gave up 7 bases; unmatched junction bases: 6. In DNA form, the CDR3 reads TGTGCCTGGAGTGCCGCAGGGGGTATCGGGGAGCTGTTTTTT. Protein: CAWSAAGGIGELFF. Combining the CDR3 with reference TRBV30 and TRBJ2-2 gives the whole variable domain SQTIHQWPATLVQPVGSPLSLECTVEGTSNPNLYWYRQAAGRGLQLLFYSVGIGQISSEVPQNLSASRPQDRQFILSSKKLLLSDSGFYLCAWSAAGGIGELFFGEGSRLTVL.

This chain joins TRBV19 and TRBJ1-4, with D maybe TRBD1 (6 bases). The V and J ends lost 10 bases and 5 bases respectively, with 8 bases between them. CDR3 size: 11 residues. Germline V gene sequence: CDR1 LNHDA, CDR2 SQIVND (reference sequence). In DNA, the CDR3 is TGTGCCACCGACAGGAATGAAAAACTGTTTTTT. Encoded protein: CATDRNEKLFF.

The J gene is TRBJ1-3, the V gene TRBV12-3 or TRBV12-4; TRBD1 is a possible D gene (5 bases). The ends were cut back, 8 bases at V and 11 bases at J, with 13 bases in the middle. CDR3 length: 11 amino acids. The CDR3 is CASGQIGAIYF. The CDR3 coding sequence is TGTGCCAGCGGCCAAATAGGGGCCATATATTTT.

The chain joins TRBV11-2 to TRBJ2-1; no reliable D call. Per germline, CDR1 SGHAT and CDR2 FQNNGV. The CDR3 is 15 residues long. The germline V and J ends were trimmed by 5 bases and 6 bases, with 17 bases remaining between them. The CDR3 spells CASSVLGEVPNEQFF. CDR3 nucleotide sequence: TGTGCCAGCAGCGTTCTCGGTGAGGTCCCCAATGAGCAGTTCTTC.

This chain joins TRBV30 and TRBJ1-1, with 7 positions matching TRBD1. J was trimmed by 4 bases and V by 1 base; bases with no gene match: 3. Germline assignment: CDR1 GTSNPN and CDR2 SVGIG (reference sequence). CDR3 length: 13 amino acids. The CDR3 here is CAWSEGQSTEAFF. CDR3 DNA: TGTGCCTGGAGTGAGGGACAGAGCACTGAAGCTTTCTTT.

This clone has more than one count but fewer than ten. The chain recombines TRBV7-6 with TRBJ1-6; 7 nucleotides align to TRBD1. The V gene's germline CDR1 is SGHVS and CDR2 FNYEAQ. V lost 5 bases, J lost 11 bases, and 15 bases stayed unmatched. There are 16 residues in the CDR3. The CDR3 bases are TGTGCCAGCAGCCCACGAGGACAGGCAGGGGAGGCACCCCTCCACTTT. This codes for CASSPRGQAGEAPLHF.

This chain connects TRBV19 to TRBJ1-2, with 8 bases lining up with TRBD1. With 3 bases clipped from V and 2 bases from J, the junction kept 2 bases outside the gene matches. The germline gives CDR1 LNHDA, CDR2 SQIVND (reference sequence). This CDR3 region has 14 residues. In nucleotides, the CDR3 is TGTGCCAGTAGTATCGGGACAGGAAACTATGGCTACACCTTC. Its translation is CASSIGTGNYGYTF.

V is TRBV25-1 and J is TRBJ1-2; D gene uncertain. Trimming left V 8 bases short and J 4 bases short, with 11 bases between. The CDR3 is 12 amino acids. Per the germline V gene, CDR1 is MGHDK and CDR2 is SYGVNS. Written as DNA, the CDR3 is TGTGCCAGCGAAGAGAGACTCTATGGCTACACCTTC. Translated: CASEERLYGYTF.

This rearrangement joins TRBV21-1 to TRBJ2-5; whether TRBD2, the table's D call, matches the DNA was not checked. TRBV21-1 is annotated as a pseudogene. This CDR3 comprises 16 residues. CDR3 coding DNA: TGTGCCAGCAGCAAAGCTGGGGGGGTCCTGGGGGAGACCCAGTACTTC. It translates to CASSKAGGVLGETQYF.

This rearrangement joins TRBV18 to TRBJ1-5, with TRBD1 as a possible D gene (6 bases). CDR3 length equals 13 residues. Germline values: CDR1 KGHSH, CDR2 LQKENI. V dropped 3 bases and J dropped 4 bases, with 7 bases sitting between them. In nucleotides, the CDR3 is TGTGCCAGCTCACCTGGACAGAATCAGCCCCAGCATTTT. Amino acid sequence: CASSPGQNQPQHF.

The DNA of the CDR3 is TGTGCCAGCAGCTTAAATGGGAGGGGCAATGAGCAGTTCTTC. Protein: CASSLNGRGNEQFF. This chain connects TRBV7-3 to TRBJ2-1, with TRBD2 matching 7 bases. There are 14 residues in the CDR3. The germline gives CDR1 SGHTA, CDR2 FQGTGA. Trimming took 1 base from V and 6 from J; bases not matched to a gene: 3.

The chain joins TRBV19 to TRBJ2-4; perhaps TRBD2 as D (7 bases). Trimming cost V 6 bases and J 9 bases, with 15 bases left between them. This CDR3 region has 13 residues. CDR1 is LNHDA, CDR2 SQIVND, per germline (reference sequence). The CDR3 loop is CASSNREGGIQYF. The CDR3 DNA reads TGTGCCAGTAGCAACAGGGAGGGCGGCATTCAGTACTTC.

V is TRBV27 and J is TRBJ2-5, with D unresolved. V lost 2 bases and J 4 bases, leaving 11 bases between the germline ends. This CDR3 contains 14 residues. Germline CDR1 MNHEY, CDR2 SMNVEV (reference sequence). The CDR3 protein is CASSLGWSGETQYF. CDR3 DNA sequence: TGTGCCAGCAGTTTAGGATGGTCGGGAGAGACCCAGTACTTC.

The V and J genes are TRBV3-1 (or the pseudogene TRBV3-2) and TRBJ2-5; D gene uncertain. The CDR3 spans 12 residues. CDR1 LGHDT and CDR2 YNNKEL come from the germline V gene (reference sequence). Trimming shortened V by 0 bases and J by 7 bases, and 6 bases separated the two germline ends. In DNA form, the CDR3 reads TGTGCCAGCAGCCAAGAATCGCGGACCCAGTACTTC. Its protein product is CASSQESRTQYF.

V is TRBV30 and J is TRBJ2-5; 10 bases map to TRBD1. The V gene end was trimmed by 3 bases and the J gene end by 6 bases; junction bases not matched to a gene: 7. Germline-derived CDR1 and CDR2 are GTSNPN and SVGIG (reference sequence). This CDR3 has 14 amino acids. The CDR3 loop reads CAWSGTGEVKTQYF. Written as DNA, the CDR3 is TGTGCCTGGAGCGGGACAGGGGAGGTAAAGACCCAGTACTTC.

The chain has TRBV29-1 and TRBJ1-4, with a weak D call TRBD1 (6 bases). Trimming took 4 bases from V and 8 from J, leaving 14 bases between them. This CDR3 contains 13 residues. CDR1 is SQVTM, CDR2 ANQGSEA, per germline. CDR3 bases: TGCAGCGTTGGGACAGTCCCCGGGGAAAAACTGTTTTTT. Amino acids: CSVGTVPGEKLFF.

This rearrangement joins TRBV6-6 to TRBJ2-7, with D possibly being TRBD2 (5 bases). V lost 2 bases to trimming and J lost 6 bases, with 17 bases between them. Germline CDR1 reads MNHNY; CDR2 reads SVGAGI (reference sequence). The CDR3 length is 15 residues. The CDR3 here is CASSYESLKRSEQYF. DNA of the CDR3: TGTGCCAGCAGTTACGAATCCCTAAAGCGGAGCGAGCAGTACTTC.

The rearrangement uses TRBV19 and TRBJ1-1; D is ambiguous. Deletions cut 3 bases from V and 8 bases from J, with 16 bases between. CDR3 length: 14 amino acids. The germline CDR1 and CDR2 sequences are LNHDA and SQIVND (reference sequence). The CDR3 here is CASSIGMVVAEAFF. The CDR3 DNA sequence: TGTGCCAGTAGTATTGGAATGGTTGTAGCCGAAGCTTTCTTT.

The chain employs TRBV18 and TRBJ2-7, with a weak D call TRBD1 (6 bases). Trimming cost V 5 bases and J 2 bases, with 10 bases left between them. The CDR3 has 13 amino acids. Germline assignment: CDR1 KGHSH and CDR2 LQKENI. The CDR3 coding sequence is TGTGCCAGCTCAACACGGGACACCTACGAGCAGTACTTC. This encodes CASSTRDTYEQYF.